The T cell receptor beta chain under discussion was sequenced for a study of T cell repertoires in cytomegalovirus infection. For the study at large: It can be stated that public TCR beta signatures indicated CMV infection as well as a matching HLA type. Regarding the study as a whole: Totalled public TCR beta family frequency picked out people who carried CMV plus the relevant HLA. CMV-specific TCR beta clonotypes restricted by HLA-C were the ones dominating the ex vivo response.

As to this clonotype: The antigen remains undetermined.

The CDR3 totals 13 residues. V was shortened by 5 bases and J by 5 bases, with 12 bases between the two germline ends. Germline V gene sequence: CDR1 MNHEY, CDR2 SMNVEV (reference sequence). Via MiXCR, TCRdb re-called the reads, giving one row per CDR3 protein. The sample holds 150,000 to 160,000 distinct CDR3 sequences, around 22% seen once. V usage is TRBV27 and J usage is TRBJ2-5; D possibly corresponds to TRBD2 (6 bases). The sequencing sample was made of PBMCs. This TCR was recovered from a human donor in good health (CMV status not recorded). Some clones in this sample may be carry-over from other donors' samples. CDR3 protein: CASSPEGGETQYF. The CDR3 DNA reads TGTGCCAGCAGTCCGGAGGGCGGGGAGACCCAGTACTTC.